Sequencing of this TCR beta chain was carried out in a study of CD8+ T cells in alopecia areata. Notes on the study in general: Whereas mice showed it more clearly, TCR sharing across patients was murkier, possibly because of HLA.

Treatment given: oral pan-JAK inhibitor, 5-10 mg twice daily. Turning to this clone: Its antigen is not known.

The CDR3 spans 17 residues. The germline V and J ends were trimmed by 4 bases and 3 bases, with 19 bases remaining between them. Germline lookup yields CDR1 LNHDA and CDR2 SQIVND (reference sequence). cDNA prepared by RNA extraction and subsequent reverse transcription served as the template for sequencing. Here immunoSEQ multiplex PCR was the method, and the copy in TCRdb shows in-frame clones only, minus some. The repertoire has 95,000 to 110,000 clones, 86% of them found once; the top ten carry 11%. The sample in question was CD8+ T cells sorted from blood, obtained between weeks 30 and 35, from a patient treated with tofacitinib. The TCR originated in a human donor with alopecia areata. The chain couples TRBV19 to TRBJ1-5; D might be TRBD1 (6 bases). CDR3 loop: CASSTQQGRGINQPQHF. The CDR3, as DNA: TGTGCCAGTAGTACCCAACAGGGCCGGGGAATCAATCAGCCCCAGCATTTT.